These T cell receptor beta chains were read from a single sample in a study of blood T cell repertoires in COVID-19. Sequencing used immunoSEQ multiplex PCR; TCRdb keeps in-frame clones, though not all of them. The sample contains some 160,000 clones, about 83% of which appear only once. Sequencing was carried out using peripheral blood. The receptor source for this set is a woman older than 75 with COVID-19, enrolled during active disease. Both conserved end residues are part of each CDR3. Each record gives: D gene, V gene, J gene, CDR3 length, clone size, CDR3 protein, CDR3 DNA. D genes are given only for firm matches. Clone size is given for some rows only: seen once, a few or many times, or a class if the clone is expanded.

D: .
V: TRBV6-2/TRBV6-3
J: TRBJ2-5
length: 13
size: once
CDR3: CASRPTLAGTQYF
DNA: TGTGCCAGCAGGCCTACCCTGGCGGGGACCCAGTACTTC

D: .
V: TRBV19
J: TRBJ2-6
length: 15
size: .
CDR3: CASSNRAPGANVLTF
DNA: TGTGCCAGTAGTAACAGGGCACCCGGGGCCAACGTCCTGACTTTC

D: TRBD2
V: TRBV3-1/TRBV3-2
J: TRBJ2-2
length: 16
size: .
CDR3: CASSQGLAGGPGELFF
DNA: TGTGCCAGCAGCCAGGGGTTAGCGGGAGGGCCCGGGGAGCTGTTTTTT

D: TRBD1
V: TRBV18
J: TRBJ1-4
length: 16
size: .
CDR3: CASSPLGQEPNEKLFF
DNA: TGTGCCAGCTCGCCACTGGGACAGGAGCCTAATGAAAAACTGTTTTTT

D: TRBD2
V: TRBV27
J: TRBJ2-1
length: 15
size: .
CDR3: CASSFREGAYNEQFF
DNA: TGTGCCAGCAGCTTTCGGGAGGGGGCCTACAATGAGCAGTTCTTC

D: TRBD1
V: TRBV10-3
J: TRBJ2-2
length: 15
size: .
CDR3: CAIPRQGPRTGELFF
DNA: TGTGCCATCCCCCGACAGGGCCCGCGCACCGGGGAGCTGTTTTTT

D: .
V: TRBV27
J: TRBJ2-5
length: 15
size: .
CDR3: CASSLSRGMAETQYF
DNA: TGTGCCAGCAGTTTATCAAGGGGCATGGCAGAGACCCAGTACTTC

D: TRBD1
V: TRBV11-1
J: TRBJ2-5
length: 14
size: .
CDR3: CASSRDRLSETQYF
DNA: TGTGCCAGCAGCCGGGACAGGCTATCAGAGACCCAGTACTTC

D: .
V: TRBV3-1/TRBV3-2
J: TRBJ1-2
length: 12
size: .
CDR3: CASSQVSYGYTF
DNA: TGTGCCAGCAGCCAAGTCAGCTATGGCTACACCTTC

D: TRBD1
V: TRBV11-1
J: TRBJ2-2
length: 17
size: .
CDR3: CASSLAPGQGGTGELFF
DNA: TGTGCCAGCAGCTTAGCACCGGGACAGGGTGGCACCGGGGAGCTGTTTTTT

D: TRBD2
V: TRBV6-5
J: TRBJ2-1
length: 15
size: .
CDR3: CAPGTSGSSYNEQFF
DNA: TGTGCCCCGGGAACTAGCGGGAGCTCCTACAATGAGCAGTTCTTC

D: .
V: TRBV10-1
J: TRBJ1-1
length: 15
size: .
CDR3: CASSDCKSLNTEAFF
DNA: TGCGCCAGCAGTGATTGTAAGAGCTTGAACACTGAAGCTTTCTTT

D: .
V: TRBV9
J: TRBJ1-2
length: 13
size: .
CDR3: CASSVDRMGGYTF
DNA: TGTGCCAGCAGCGTAGACAGGATGGGAGGCTACACCTTC

D: TRBD1
V: TRBV10-2
J: TRBJ1-5
length: 15
size: .
CDR3: CASSELDRPNQPQHF
DNA: TGCGCCAGCAGTGAACTGGACAGGCCCAATCAGCCCCAGCATTTT

D: TRBD2
V: TRBV11-3
J: TRBJ2-1
length: 14
size: .
CDR3: CASSSGGGYNEQFF
DNA: TGTGCCAGCAGCTCGGGAGGGGGGTACAATGAGCAGTTCTTC

D: .
V: TRBV24-1
J: TRBJ1-2
length: 12
size: .
CDR3: CATMGQNYGYTF
DNA: TGTGCCACCATGGGCCAGAACTATGGCTACACCTTC

D: TRBD1
V: TRBV5-1
J: TRBJ1-2
length: 15
size: few
CDR3: CARFGLGQGGYGYTF
DNA: TGCGCCAGATTTGGCCTTGGACAGGGCGGCTATGGCTACACCTTC

D: TRBD2
V: TRBV27
J: TRBJ2-1
length: 20
size: once
CDR3: CASSLWSPGLAGGQSNEQFF
DNA: TGTGCCAGCAGTTTATGGTCTCCGGGACTAGCGGGGGGGCAGTCCAATGAGCAGTTCTTC

D: .
V: TRBV27
J: TRBJ2-7
length: 15
size: .
CDR3: CASRGGRANPYEQYF
DNA: TGTGCCAGCAGGGGGGGTAGGGCAAACCCCTACGAGCAGTACTTC

D: .
V: TRBV27
J: TRBJ1-5
length: 13
size: .
CDR3: CASSPGREEPQHF
DNA: TGTGCCAGCAGTCCCGGGAGGGAAGAGCCCCAGCATTTT

D: TRBD1
V: TRBV25-1
J: TRBJ2-5
length: 15
size: .
CDR3: CASSPGTGFGETQYF
DNA: TGTGCCAGCAGTCCCGGGACAGGGTTTGGGGAGACCCAGTACTTC

D: .
V: TRBV2
J: TRBJ2-3
length: 15
size: .
CDR3: CASTQRRPSTDTQYF
DNA: TGTGCCAGCACCCAACGCAGGCCATCCACAGATACGCAGTATTTT

D: .
V: TRBV2
J: TRBJ1-4
length: 12
size: .
CDR3: CASSELRRELFF
DNA: TGTGCCAGCAGTGAACTGAGGAGGGAACTGTTTTTT

D: TRBD1
V: TRBV6-1
J: TRBJ1-1
length: 16
size: .
CDR3: CASSEVGQGVGMEAFF
DNA: TGTGCCAGCAGTGAAGTGGGACAGGGGGTGGGGATGGAAGCTTTCTTT

D: .
V: TRBV2
J: TRBJ2-1
length: 12
size: .
CDR3: CASSWSYNEQFF
DNA: TGTGCCAGCAGTTGGAGTTACAATGAGCAGTTCTTC

D: .
V: TRBV24-1
J: TRBJ1-5
length: 14
size: .
CDR3: CATSGRTGNQPQHF
DNA: TGTGCCACCAGTGGTCGTACAGGTAATCAGCCCCAGCATTTT

D: .
V: TRBV13
J: TRBJ1-4
length: 13
size: .
CDR3: CASSDRGGEKLFF
DNA: TGTGCCAGCAGCGACCGAGGGGGTGAAAAACTGTTTTTT

D: .
V: TRBV19
J: TRBJ1-2
length: 12
size: few
CDR3: CASSIVEGGYTF
DNA: TGTGCCAGTAGTATAGTGGAGGGCGGCTACACCTTC

D: TRBD1
V: TRBV25-1
J: TRBJ1-2
length: 12
size: .
CDR3: CASRNRGYGYTF
DNA: TGTGCCAGCAGAAACAGGGGCTACGGCTACACCTTC

D: .
V: TRBV30
J: TRBJ1-3
length: 15
size: .
CDR3: CAWSVGGTGGNTIYF
DNA: TGTGCCTGGAGTGTTGGGGGGACTGGCGGAAACACCATATATTTT

D: TRBD1
V: TRBV9
J: TRBJ2-5
length: 16
size: .
CDR3: CASSGRARDRAETQYF
DNA: TGTGCCAGCAGCGGACGAGCACGCGACAGGGCAGAGACCCAGTACTTC

D: TRBD1
V: TRBV6-5
J: TRBJ1-2
length: 14
size: .
CDR3: CASSTDRGRGGYTF
DNA: TGTGCCAGCAGTACGGACAGGGGAAGAGGAGGCTACACCTTC

D: .
V: TRBV28
J: TRBJ1-5
length: 15
size: .
CDR3: CASRTAAAGNQPQHF
DNA: TGTGCCAGCAGGACGGCGGCAGCGGGGAATCAGCCCCAGCATTTT

D: .
V: TRBV28
J: TRBJ1-3
length: 14
size: .
CDR3: CASRPHSFGNTIYF
DNA: TGTGCCAGCAGGCCCCACTCCTTTGGAAACACCATATATTTT

D: TRBD1
V: TRBV28
J: TRBJ1-5
length: 15
size: few
CDR3: CASSLLGGGNQPQHF
DNA: TGTGCCAGCAGTTTGTTAGGGGGCGGGAATCAGCCCCAGCATTTT

D: TRBD1
V: TRBV7-2
J: TRBJ2-5
length: 15
size: .
CDR3: CASSEQPGQQETQYF
DNA: TGTGCCAGCAGCGAACAACCGGGACAGCAAGAGACCCAGTACTTC

D: .
V: TRBV24-1
J: TRBJ2-4
length: 15
size: .
CDR3: CATSDGRLAKNIQYF
DNA: TGTGCCACCAGTGATGGCAGGCTAGCCAAAAACATTCAGTACTTC

D: .
V: TRBV7-9
J: TRBJ1-6
length: 15
size: .
CDR3: CASSSFGGGNSPLHF
DNA: TGTGCCAGCAGCTCCTTTGGCGGGGGGAATTCACCCCTCCACTTT

D: .
V: TRBV9
J: TRBJ2-2
length: 14
size: .
CDR3: CASSPRTGTGELFF
DNA: TGTGCCAGCAGCCCTCGGACTGGGACCGGGGAGCTGTTTTTT

D: .
V: TRBV4-3
J: TRBJ1-6
length: 15
size: .
CDR3: CASSQDQLRYSPLHF
DNA: TGCGCCAGCAGCCAAGATCAGTTGAGGTATTCACCCCTCCACTTT

D: .
V: TRBV3-1/TRBV3-2
J: TRBJ2-7
length: 15
size: .
CDR3: CASSQGITGIYEQYF
DNA: TGTGCCAGCAGCCAAGGAATCACAGGGATCTACGAGCAGTACTTC

D: TRBD1
V: TRBV5-1
J: TRBJ2-7
length: 14
size: few
CDR3: CASSLTGGSHEQYF
DNA: TGCGCCAGCAGTTTAACAGGGGGTTCCCACGAGCAGTACTTC

D: TRBD1
V: TRBV2
J: TRBJ2-2
length: 14
size: few
CDR3: CASRTGQGTGELFF
DNA: TGTGCCAGCAGGACGGGACAGGGCACCGGGGAGCTGTTTTTT

D: TRBD1
V: TRBV28
J: TRBJ1-1
length: 14
size: .
CDR3: CASSLPQGRTEAFF
DNA: TGTGCCAGCAGCCTGCCACAGGGGAGAACTGAAGCTTTCTTT

D: .
V: TRBV5-1
J: TRBJ2-2
length: 15
size: .
CDR3: CASTIGGVQPGELFF
DNA: TGCGCCAGCACCATAGGGGGGGTGCAGCCCGGGGAGCTGTTTTTT

D: TRBD2
V: TRBV7-2
J: TRBJ2-5
length: 14
size: .
CDR3: CASSWGLAAETQYF
DNA: TGTGCCAGCAGCTGGGGACTAGCTGCTGAGACCCAGTACTTC

D: TRBD1
V: TRBV10-2
J: TRBJ1-5
length: 14
size: .
CDR3: CASREDRAKQPQHF
DNA: TGCGCCAGCAGGGAGGACAGGGCGAAACAGCCCCAGCATTTT

D: TRBD1
V: TRBV7-3
J: TRBJ1-1
length: 13
size: .
CDR3: CASRLDRVTEAFF
DNA: TGTGCCAGCAGACTGGACAGGGTAACTGAAGCTTTCTTT

D: TRBD1
V: TRBV7-8
J: TRBJ1-5
length: 18
size: .
CDR3: CASSYWDRGRVSNQPQHF
DNA: TGTGCCAGCAGCTACTGGGACAGGGGCCGGGTTAGCAATCAGCCCCAGCATTTT

D: .
V: TRBV27
J: TRBJ2-7
length: 14
size: .
CDR3: CASRPGNNPYEQYF
DNA: TGTGCCAGCAGACCAGGAAACAACCCCTACGAGCAGTACTTC

D: .
V: TRBV7-9
J: TRBJ2-3
length: 16
size: .
CDR3: CASSLALRGGDRTQYF
DNA: TGTGCCAGCAGCTTAGCCCTTAGGGGGGGGGATCGTACGCAGTATTTT

D: TRBD2
V: TRBV3-1/TRBV3-2
J: TRBJ2-3
length: 18
size: .
CDR3: CASSPWTSGGLSTDTQYF
DNA: TGTGCCAGCAGCCCCTGGACTAGCGGGGGCCTCTCCACAGATACGCAGTATTTT

D: .
V: TRBV11-2
J: TRBJ2-7
length: 11
size: .
CDR3: CASSSWEEQYF
DNA: TGTGCCAGCAGCTCCTGGGAGGAGCAGTACTTC